These 21 T cell receptor beta chains share one sample of origin, sequenced in a study of blood T cell repertoires in COVID-19. Clones were sequenced by immunoSEQ multiplex PCR, and TCRdb holds only the in-frame ones, with some missing. Of some 250,000 clones listed, 70% to 90% were seen once; the top ten hold roughly 0.8%. What was sequenced was peripheral blood. These TCRs come from a woman between 25 and 40 years old with acute or convalescent COVID-19.

As regards this clone: The junction shows a germline mismatch at one end, possibly a read error. The chain uses TRBV5-4 and TRBJ2-5, with D possibly TRBD2 on 5 matching bases. This CDR3 region has 15 residues. Per germline, CDR1 SGHNT and CDR2 YYREEE (reference sequence). The CDR3 DNA reads as TGTGCCAGCAGCTTGTTATCGGGGAGTGGAGAGGCCCAGTACTTC. It specifies CASSLLSGSGEAQYF.

This chain connects TRBV5-6 to TRBJ1-2; D remains ambiguous. Germline assignment: CDR1 SGHDT and CDR2 YYEEEE. Trimming took 4 bases from V and 8 from J, leaving 12 bases between them. The CDR3 runs 12 residues. In DNA form, the CDR3 reads TGTGCCAGCAGCAACACAGAGTACGGCTACACCTTC. Encoded protein: CASSNTEYGYTF.

The chain combines TRBV19 with TRBJ1-1; D is perhaps TRBD1 (5 bases). CDR1 is LNHDA and CDR2 is SQIVND in the germline V gene (reference sequence). The CDR3 has 13 residues. With 7 bases removed from V and 4 bases from J, the gap between germline ends came to 13 bases. The CDR3, as DNA: TGTGCCAGTACCTACGGGGGGATCACTGAAGCTTTCTTT. This encodes CASTYGGITEAFF.

V gene TRBV5-1 combines with J gene TRBJ2-6, with TRBD1 matching 9 bases. The CDR3 length is 20 residues. Losses at the gene ends were 3 bases for V and 0 bases for J; bases not matched to a gene: 13. Germline V CDR1 and CDR2: SGHRS, YFSETQ. The CDR3 DNA reads TGCGCCAGCAGCTCCGATCCTCCGGGACAGGGCCGCTCTGGGGCCAACGTCCTGACTTTC. Translating gives CASSSDPPGQGRSGANVLTF.

The chain employs TRBV7-9 and TRBJ2-7; 9 bases line up with TRBD2. With V trimmed by 4 bases and J by 3 bases, 7 bases remained unmatched. The CDR3 covers 15 residues. Germline CDR1 reads SEHNR; CDR2 reads FQNEAQ (reference sequence). CDR3 residues: CASSSGLAIIYEQYF. DNA for the CDR3: TGTGCCAGCAGCTCCGGACTAGCGATTATCTACGAGCAGTACTTC.

V and J are TRBV5-5 and TRBJ1-2; weak D call: TRBD1 (6 bases). The CDR3 is 17 residues long. CDR1 is SGHKS, CDR2 YYEKEE, per germline (reference sequence). Trimming removed 0 bases from V and 3 bases from J, with 18 bases in between. CDR3 DNA sequence: TGTGCCAGCAGCTTGGCCAACAGGGCGGTTGAGTACTATGGCTACACCTTC. Encoded protein: CASSLANRAVEYYGYTF.

CDR3 region: CASSPRSRAQETQYF. The CDR3 bases are TGTGCCAGCTCACCAAGGTCCAGGGCCCAAGAGACCCAGTACTTC. The chain combines TRBV18 with TRBJ2-5, with D maybe TRBD1 (5 bases). Trimming cost V 2 bases and J 1 base, with 11 bases left between them. The CDR3 contains 15 residues. Germline CDR1 and CDR2: KGHSH and LQKENI. Complete variable domain (other parts from reference TRBV18 and TRBJ2-5): NAGVMQNPRHLVRRRGQEARLRCSPMKGHSHVYWYRQLPEEGLKFMVYLQKENIIDESGMPKERFSAEFPKEGPSILRIQQVVRGDSAAYFCASSPRSRAQETQYFGPGTRLLVL.

The chain recombines TRBV7-2 with TRBJ2-2; the match to TRBD1 covers 7 bases. CDR1 and CDR2 from the germline V gene are SGHTA and FQGNSA. The V gene end was trimmed by 5 bases and the J gene end by 7 bases; junction bases not matched to a gene: 7. The CDR3 has 14 residues. CDR3 nucleotides: TGTGCCAGCAGCGGCCTCAGGGGGAACGGGGAGCTGTTTTTT. The encoded protein is CASSGLRGNGELFF.

The rearrangement links TRBV23-1 to TRBJ2-1; D possibly corresponds to TRBD1 (6 bases). TRBV23-1 is sorted into the ORF group, with uncertain function. Trimming removed 0 bases at V and 6 bases at J, with 15 bases between. The CDR3 sequence is 16 residues long. CDR3 coding DNA: TGCGCCAGCAGTCAATCCAAAGGGGGAGTTATCAATGAGCAGTTCTTC. It yields the protein CASSQSKGGVINEQFF.

The genes are TRBV27 and TRBJ1-5, with D hard to call. The germline V and J ends were trimmed by 3 bases and 2 bases, with 8 bases remaining between them. The CDR3 covers 14 residues. Per germline, CDR1 MNHEY and CDR2 SMNVEV (reference sequence). CDR3 residues: CASSFRSGNQPQHF. The DNA of the CDR3 is TGTGCCAGCAGTTTTAGAAGTGGCAATCAGCCCCAGCATTTT.

This clone was found once. The genes are TRBV29-1 and TRBJ1-2, with 8 positions matching TRBD1. J gave up 7 bases and V 4 bases, and 11 bases lay outside the gene matches. There are 14 residues in the CDR3. Per the germline V gene, CDR1 is SQVTM and CDR2 is ANQGSEA. The CDR3 bases are TGCAGCGTTGGGGTAGGGGACAGGAGGATTGGCTACACCTTC. This translates into CSVGVGDRRIGYTF.

The J gene is TRBJ2-2, the V gene TRBV19, with D unresolved. CDR1 and CDR2 (germline): LNHDA, SQIVND (reference sequence). This CDR3 comprises 16 residues. Trimming stripped 2 bases from V and 3 bases from J, with 13 bases between. CDR3 coding DNA: TGTGCCAGTAGTATAAGTGCACGCCAGGACACCGGGGAGCTGTTTTTT. Its protein is CASSISARQDTGELFF. Looking up the rest from reference TRBV19 and TRBJ2-2 gives the full variable domain: DGGITQSPKYLFRKEGQNVTLSCEQNLNHDAMYWYRQDPGQGLRLIYYSQIVNDFQKGDIAEGYSVSREKKESFPLTVTSAQKNPTAFYLCASSISARQDTGELFFGEGSRLTVL.

This rearrangement joins TRBV11-3 to TRBJ2-7, with 10 bases that match TRBD2. This CDR3 has 18 amino acids. The V segment lost 1 base and the J segment 6 bases; nucleotides outside the gene matches: 15. From germline, CDR1 is SGHNT and CDR2 YENEEA. In DNA form, the CDR3 reads TGTGCCAGCAGCTTAGTGATTCGGCTAGCGGGAGAGTTGAGCGAGCAGTACTTC. Protein product: CASSLVIRLAGELSEQYF.

The chain carries TRBV10-3 and TRBJ2-5; D is unclear. The germline gives CDR1 ENHRY, CDR2 SYGVKD. The CDR3 has 13 residues. V gave up 0 bases and J gave up 5 bases, with 7 bases separating them. The CDR3 spells CAISESLLETQYF. CDR3 in DNA: TGTGCCATCAGTGAGTCACTTCTGGAGACCCAGTACTTC.

This sequence joins TRBV29-1 and TRBJ1-1; the match to TRBD1 covers 10 bases. J was trimmed by 5 bases and V by 7 bases; bases with no gene match: 7. Germline CDR1 reads SQVTM; CDR2 reads ANQGSEA. The CDR3 runs 13 residues. The CDR3 DNA is TGCAGCGGTGTGACAGGGGGCGGAACTGAAGCTTTCTTT. Its translation is CSGVTGGGTEAFF.

This clone was picked up one time. J is TRBJ2-3 and V is TRBV18, with 9 bases that match TRBD2. V shed 2 bases and J 6 bases; nucleotides not matched to a gene: 6. The CDR3 extends over 15 amino acids. Germline V gene sequence: CDR1 KGHSH, CDR2 LQKENI. The CDR3 here is CASSPIAGDPDTQYF. CDR3 nucleotides: TGTGCCAGCTCACCAATAGCGGGAGATCCTGATACGCAGTATTTT.

CDR3 DNA: TGCGCCAGCAGCCAAGATTTTGCCGCGGGACAGGGGGCAGGTACGCAGTATTTT. This gives the protein CASSQDFAAGQGAGTQYF. V usage is TRBV4-3 and J usage is TRBJ2-3, with TRBD1 matching 12 bases. The V gene end was trimmed by 0 bases and the J gene end by 8 bases; junction bases not matched to a gene: 12. Germline V lookup: CDR1 LGHNA, CDR2 YSLEER. The CDR3 has 18 residues.

The chain is built from TRBV11-2 and TRBJ1-1, with 7 bases lining up with TRBD1. Germline loops: CDR1 SGHAT, CDR2 FQNNGV. The CDR3 covers 16 residues. The J segment lost 11 bases and the V segment lost 0 bases, leaving 15 bases of the junction unmatched. This CDR3 is CASSLDPTGTENGAFF. CDR3 sequence (DNA): TGTGCCAGCAGCTTAGATCCTACCGGGACAGAAAATGGGGCTTTCTTT.

This rearrangement joins TRBV6-5 to TRBJ1-1, with TRBD1 matching over 9 bases. Germline trimming cut 5 bases from V and 5 bases from J; bases unmatched to any gene: 3. The CDR3 consists of 13 residues. Germline V gives CDR1 MNHEY, CDR2 SVGAGI. This chain's CDR3 is CASSLDRGTEAFF. CDR3 nucleotide sequence: TGTGCCAGCAGTCTCGACAGGGGGACTGAAGCTTTCTTT.

The CDR3 loop reads CASSQDVTLSSYNEQFF. The CDR3 nucleotides read TGTGCCAGCAGCCAAGATGTTACTCTAAGCTCCTACAATGAGCAGTTCTTC. The genes are TRBV14 and TRBJ2-1, with D uncertain. Trimming removed 0 bases from V and 0 bases from J, with 12 bases in between. Germline lookup yields CDR1 SGHDN and CDR2 FVKESK. This CDR3 comprises 17 residues.

The chain employs TRBV24-1 and TRBJ2-2; 7 bases agree with TRBD1. Per germline, CDR1 KGHDR and CDR2 SFDVKD. The CDR3 has 15 residues. V lost 4 bases, J lost 4 bases, and 5 bases stayed unmatched. For the CDR3, the DNA is TGTGCCACCAGTGACCGAACAGGGGTCACCGGGGAGCTGTTTTTT. This gives the protein CATSDRTGVTGELFF.